The present entry profiles one T cell receptor beta chain with its context. Its antigen target is currently unknown. Nothing much larger sits one base from this clone, and base qualities are not available. Sequences SGHRS (CDR1) and YFSETQ (CDR2) are obtained from the germline V gene. The CDR3 covers 14 residues, taking in both the cysteine and the phenylalanine. Only the CDR3 region is kept as DNA, spanning 42 bases read in frame from base 1. The V and J ends are trimmed by 0 bases and 10 bases, leaving 16 bases between them. At diagnosis, tumor, uninvolved tumor-adjacent lung and peripheral blood were collected and then preserved as a mix of FFPE and fresh-frozen material. For TCR repertoire profiling, blood samples were analyzed in the form of peripheral blood mononuclear cells. The entry originates in a study of T cells in localized non-small cell lung cancer (dated by TCRdb to between 2020 and 2021). Context from the whole study: The study examined T cell repertoires in a few hundred patients with early-stage NSCLC and compared tumors with uninvolved tumor-adjacent lungs. All 250 or so NSCLC patients in the cohort were treatment-naive and had localized lung tumors that were resected. Of the NSCLC patients, over 120 were male and approximately 110 were female, and the mean age was approximately 66 years. Study-level results and caveats: Multi-region tumor sequencing was not performed, so intratumor heterogeneity could not be excluded. Uninvolved tumor-adjacent lung showed the highest T cell clonality, higher than tumor, which suggests more focused antigenic responses in the uninvolved tumor-adjacent lung. A median of about 53 of the top 100 tumor clones were detected in paired uninvolved adjacent lung, and around 30 of these tumor clones were also found among the top 100 clones of the paired uninvolved adjacent lung. Longer overall survival was associated with higher blood T cell density, whereas shorter survival was associated with higher adjacent-lung clonality. Since the design was exploratory, TCR variables were selected using unadjusted p-values with no false-discovery rate correction.

TCR beta CDR3 regions were sequenced from DNA using the immunoSEQ Assay. Turning to the authors' computational methods: To compute T cell density, TCR beta template counts were normalized to usable DNA, which was estimated by amplifying housekeeping genes. Using the preseqR package, richness was estimated by extrapolating to 120,000 templates for tissue samples and 400,000 templates for PBMC samples. Clonality was calculated as one minus Pielou's evenness. Tissue-enriched TCRs were identified by differential abundance testing using productive amino-acid clonotypes, minimum total count 5 and alpha 0.1. The Jaccard Index and the Morisita Overlap Index were used to measure repertoire overlap between compartments. GLIPH grouped TCR beta CDR3s together with public tetramer-defined viral CDR3s, and a viral motif had to include at least three viral sequences and also show V-gene enrichment. TCRdb's version of the immuneACCESS table is confined to in-frame rearrangements and falls short of the full clone set. An unresolved V gene accounts for under half of the shortfall where checked; the remainder is of unknown origin. Clone size and V and J calls were adopted from that table, with D and trimming inferred from the DNA. For this sample the table gives 45,000 to 55,000 clones, of which 60% to 85% were detected only once. Clones ranked in the top ten supply 17% of the sample.

Sample: peripheral blood, taken before any cancer treatment. The TCR originated in a man between 40 and 70 years old with stage I squamous cell lung carcinoma. The sequence links TRBV5-1 to TRBJ1-1; the D gene cannot be resolved reliably. This receptor has the CDR3 CASSLESSPRGAFF. Read as DNA, the sequence is TGCGCCAGCAGCTTGGAGAGTTCCCCCCGAGGAGCTTTCTTT.